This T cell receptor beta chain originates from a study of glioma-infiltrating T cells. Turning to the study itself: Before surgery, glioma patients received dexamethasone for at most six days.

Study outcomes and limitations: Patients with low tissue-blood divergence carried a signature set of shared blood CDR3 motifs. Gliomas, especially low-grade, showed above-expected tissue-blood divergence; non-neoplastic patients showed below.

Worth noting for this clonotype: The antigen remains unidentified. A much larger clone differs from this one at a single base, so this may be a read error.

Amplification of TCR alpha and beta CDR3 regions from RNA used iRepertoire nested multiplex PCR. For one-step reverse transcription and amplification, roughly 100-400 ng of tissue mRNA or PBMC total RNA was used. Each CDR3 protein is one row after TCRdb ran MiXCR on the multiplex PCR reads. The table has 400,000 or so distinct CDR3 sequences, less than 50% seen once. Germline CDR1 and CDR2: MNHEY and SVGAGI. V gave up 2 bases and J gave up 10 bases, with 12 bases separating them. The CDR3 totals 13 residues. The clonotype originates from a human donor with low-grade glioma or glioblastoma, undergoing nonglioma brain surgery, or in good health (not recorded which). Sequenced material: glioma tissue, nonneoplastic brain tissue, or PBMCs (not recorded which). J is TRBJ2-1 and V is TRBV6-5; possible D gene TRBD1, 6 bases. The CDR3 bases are TGTGCCAGCAGTTACCCGATCAGGGGAGAGCAGTTCTTC. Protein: CASSYPIRGEQFF.